Each of the 10 T cell receptor beta chains below was sequenced from the same sample in a study of CD8+CD57+ T cells in acquired aplastic anemia. For sequencing, patients were chosen who had shown expansion of CD8+CD57+ cells by flow cytometry. Genomic DNA acted as the template from which TCR beta VDJ combination and CDR3 sequence profiling were carried out. TCRdb fed the reads into MiXCR, producing one record per CDR3 protein. Of some 150,000 distinct CDR3 sequences listed, around 48% are singletons. The material sequenced was sorted CD4+, CD8+, or CD8+CD57+ T cells (not recorded which) from PBMCs. The receptors were sampled from a human donor with aplastic anemia.

This clonotype has a count of ten or more. This sequence joins TRBV9 and TRBJ2-5; no firm D call. There are 13 residues in the CDR3. Trimming removed 5 bases from V and 2 bases from J, with 10 bases in between. The V gene's germline CDR1 is SGDLS and CDR2 YYNGEE. The CDR3 protein is CASSGVFQETQYF. The CDR3 DNA follows: TGTGCCAGCAGTGGGGTCTTTCAAGAGACCCAGTACTTC.

The V gene is TRBV7-8, the J gene TRBJ2-3, with D possibly matching TRBD2 (6 bases). V gave up 4 bases and J gave up 0 bases, with 14 bases separating them. The CDR3 extends over 16 amino acids. Germline CDR1 SGHVS, CDR2 FQNEAQ. CDR3 protein: CASSSDGGTSTDTQYF. In DNA, the CDR3 is TGTGCCAGCAGCTCAGACGGCGGGACTAGCACAGATACGCAGTATTTT.

This clonotype was seen repeatedly, ten times or more. The chain couples TRBV6-1 to TRBJ1-6; D gene unclear. This CDR3 has 15 residues. V lost 2 bases, J lost 7 bases, and 12 bases lay in between. The germline V gene encodes CDR1 MNHNS and CDR2 SASEGT. The CDR3 region is CASSEKALGNSPLHF. CDR3 nucleotide sequence: TGTGCCAGCAGTGAAAAAGCCCTAGGGAATTCACCCCTCCACTTT.

This clonotype was detected many times. This chain links TRBV5-6 with TRBJ1-1, with D possibly matching TRBD1 (5 bases). Germline V gene data show CDR1 as SGHDT and CDR2 as YYEEEE. Trimming took 0 bases from V and 3 from J, leaving 12 bases between them. CDR3 length equals 15 residues. The CDR3 DNA follows: TGTGCCAGCAGCTTGGTTTGGGGCGCGGACACTGAAGCTTTCTTT. Protein: CASSLVWGADTEAFF.

This clonotype was seen only a few times. Relative to the germline gene, one junction end is altered; a read error may explain this. V and J are TRBV6-1 and TRBJ1-2; possible D gene TRBD1, 6 bases. Germline V lookup: CDR1 MNHNS, CDR2 SASEGT. The CDR3 sequence is 15 residues long. The CDR3 spells CAGSEAFPGDYGYTF. The CDR3 DNA reads as TGTGCCGGCAGTGAAGCGTTCCCAGGGGACTATGGCTACACCTTC.

This clonotype was observed a single time. The rearrangement uses TRBV6-5 and TRBJ2-5; D may be TRBD1 or TRBD2 (5 bases each). Trimming shortened V by 11 bases and J by 5 bases, and 12 bases separated the two germline ends. CDR1 is MNHEY and CDR2 is SVGAGI in the germline V gene. This CDR3 region has 11 residues. As DNA, the CDR3 is TGTGCCGAGTGGGGGTCGGAGACCCAGTACTTC. Protein sequence: CAEWGSETQYF.

This clonotype was counted ten times or more. This chain links TRBV12-3 or TRBV12-4 with TRBJ1-5; D may be TRBD1 (5 bases). This CDR3 comprises 15 residues. Trimming pared 6 bases from V and 3 bases from J, leaving 15 bases between. The CDR3, as DNA: TGTGCCAGCAGCCCACGGGGGGGGATCAATCAGCCCCAGCATTTT. Amino acid sequence: CASSPRGGINQPQHF.

This clonotype was seen ten or more times. Sequence at one end of the junction differs from germline and may be a read error. The chain employs TRBV25-1 and TRBJ2-7; 7 nucleotides agree with TRBD1. The CDR3 has 14 amino acids. Germline CDR1 and CDR2: MGHDK and SYGVNS. The CDR3 loop is CACSRQGFSYEQYF. The CDR3 DNA follows: TGTGCCTGCAGTCGACAGGGCTTTTCCTACGAGCAGTACTTC.

Here the CDR3 DNA reads TGTGCCAGCAGCTTAAGGCAAGGGGACAGACTATACGAGCAGTACTTC. It encodes CASSLRQGDRLYEQYF. The chain links TRBV7-3 to TRBJ2-7, with 7 positions matching TRBD1. Germline V gives CDR1 SGHTA, CDR2 FQGTGA. This CDR3 has 16 amino acids. Trimming took 1 base from V and 4 from J; bases not matched to a gene: 10.

The V call is TRBV15, the J call TRBJ1-2, with a weak D call TRBD1 (5 bases). The CDR3 is made up of 13 amino acids. The V gene lost 1 base and the J gene lost 8 bases, with 11 bases spanning the gap. CDR1 and CDR2 from the germline V gene are LNHNV and YYDKDF (reference sequence). CDR3 bases: TGTGCCACCAGCAGAGGAGCGGGGCGAGGCTACACCTTC. Protein product: CATSRGAGRGYTF.